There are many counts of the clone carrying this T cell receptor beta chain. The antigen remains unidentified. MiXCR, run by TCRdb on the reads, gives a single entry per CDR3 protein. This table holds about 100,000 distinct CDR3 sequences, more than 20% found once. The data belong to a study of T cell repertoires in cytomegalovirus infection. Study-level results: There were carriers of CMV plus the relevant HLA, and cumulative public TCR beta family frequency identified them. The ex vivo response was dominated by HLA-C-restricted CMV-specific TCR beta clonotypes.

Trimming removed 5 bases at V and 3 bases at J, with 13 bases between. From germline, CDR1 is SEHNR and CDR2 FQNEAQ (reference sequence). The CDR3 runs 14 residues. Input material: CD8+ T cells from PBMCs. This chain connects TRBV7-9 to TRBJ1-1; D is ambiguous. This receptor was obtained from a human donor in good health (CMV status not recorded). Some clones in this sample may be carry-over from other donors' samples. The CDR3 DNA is TGTGCCAGCAGCCCGGGAGCGGTTGACACTGAAGCTTTCTTT. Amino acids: CASSPGAVDTEAFF. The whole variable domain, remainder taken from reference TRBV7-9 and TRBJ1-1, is DTGVSQNPRHKITKRGQNVTFRCDPISEHNRLYWYRQTLGQGPEFLTYFQNEAQLEKSRLLSDRFSAERPKGSFSTLEIQRTEQGDSAMYLCASSPGAVDTEAFFGQGTRLTVV.